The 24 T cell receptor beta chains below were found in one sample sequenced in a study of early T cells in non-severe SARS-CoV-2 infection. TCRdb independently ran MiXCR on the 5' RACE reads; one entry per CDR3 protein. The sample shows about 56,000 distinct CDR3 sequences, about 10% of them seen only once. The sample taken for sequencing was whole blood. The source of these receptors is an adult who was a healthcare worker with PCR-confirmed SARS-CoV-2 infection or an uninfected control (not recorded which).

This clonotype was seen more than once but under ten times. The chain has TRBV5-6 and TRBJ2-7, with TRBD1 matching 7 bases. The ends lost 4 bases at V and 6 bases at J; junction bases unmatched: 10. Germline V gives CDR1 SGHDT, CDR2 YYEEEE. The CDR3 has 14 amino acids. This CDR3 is CASSRYSGTVEQYF. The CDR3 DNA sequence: TGTGCCAGCAGCCGATACTCCGGGACAGTCGAGCAGTACTTC.

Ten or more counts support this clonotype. DNA of the CDR3: TGTGCCAGCAACCACGGGGGGGTTCCCCACGAGACCCAGTACTTC. As protein: CASNHGGVPHETQYF. This chain joins TRBV6-6 and TRBJ2-5; 8 nucleotides agree with TRBD2. With 7 bases clipped from V and 5 bases from J, the junction kept 12 bases outside the gene matches. The CDR3 is 15 amino acids. In germline, CDR1 is MNHNY, CDR2 SVGAGI (reference sequence).

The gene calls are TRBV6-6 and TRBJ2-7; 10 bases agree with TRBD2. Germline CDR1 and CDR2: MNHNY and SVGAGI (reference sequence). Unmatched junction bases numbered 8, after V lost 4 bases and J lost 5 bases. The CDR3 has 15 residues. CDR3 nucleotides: TGTGCCAGCAGTTTGTCACTAGCGGGATTCAACGAGCAGTACTTC. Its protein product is CASSLSLAGFNEQYF.

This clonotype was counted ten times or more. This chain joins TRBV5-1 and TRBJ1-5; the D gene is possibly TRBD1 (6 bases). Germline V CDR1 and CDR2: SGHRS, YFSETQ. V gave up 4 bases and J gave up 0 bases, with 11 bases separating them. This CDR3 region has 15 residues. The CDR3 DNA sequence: TGCGCCAGCAGCCCGGACAGTAATAGCAATCAGCCCCAGCATTTT. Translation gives CASSPDSNSNQPQHF.

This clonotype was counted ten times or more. CDR3 in amino acids: CASSYSILAGESSYNEQFF. The CDR3 DNA follows: TGTGCCAGCAGTTACTCGATTTTAGCGGGTGAGAGCTCCTACAATGAGCAGTTCTTC. This chain joins TRBV6-2 or TRBV6-3 and TRBJ2-1, with 7 bases fitting TRBD2. CDR1 and CDR2 from the germline V gene are MNHEY and SVGEGT. CDR3 length: 19 residues. Unmatched junction bases numbered 11, after V lost 0 bases and J lost 0 bases.

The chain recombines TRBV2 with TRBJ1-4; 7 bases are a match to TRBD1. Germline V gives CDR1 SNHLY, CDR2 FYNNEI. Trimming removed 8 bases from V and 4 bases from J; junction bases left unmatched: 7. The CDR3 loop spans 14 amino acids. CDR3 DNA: TGTGCCAGCGCATCTTGGGACAGTAATGAAAAACTGTTTTTT. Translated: CASASWDSNEKLFF.

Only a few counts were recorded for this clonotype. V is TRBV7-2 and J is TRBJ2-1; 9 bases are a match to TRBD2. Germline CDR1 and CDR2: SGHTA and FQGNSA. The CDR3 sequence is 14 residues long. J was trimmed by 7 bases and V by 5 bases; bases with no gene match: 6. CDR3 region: CASSHSGSGNEQFF. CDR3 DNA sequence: TGTGCCAGCAGCCATAGCGGGAGCGGTAATGAGCAGTTCTTC. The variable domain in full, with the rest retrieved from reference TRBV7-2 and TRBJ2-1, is GAGVSQSPSNKVTEKGKDVELRCDPISGHTALYWYRQSLGQGLEFLIYFQGNSAPDKSGLPSDRFSAERTGGSVSTLTIQRTQQEDSAVYLCASSHSGSGNEQFFGPGTRLTVL.

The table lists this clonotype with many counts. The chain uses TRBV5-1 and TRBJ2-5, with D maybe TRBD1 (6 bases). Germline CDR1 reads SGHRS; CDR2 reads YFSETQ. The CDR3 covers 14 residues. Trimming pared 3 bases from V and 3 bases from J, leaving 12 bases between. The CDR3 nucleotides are TGCGCCAGCAGCTCCAGGGGCGGAGAAGAGACCCAGTACTTC. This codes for CASSSRGGEETQYF.

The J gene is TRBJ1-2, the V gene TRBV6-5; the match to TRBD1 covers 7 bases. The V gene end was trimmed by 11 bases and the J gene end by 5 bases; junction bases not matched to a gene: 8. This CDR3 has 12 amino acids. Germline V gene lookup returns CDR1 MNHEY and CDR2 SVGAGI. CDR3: CAARQGSYGYTF. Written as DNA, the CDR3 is TGTGCCGCCAGACAGGGATCGTATGGCTACACCTTC.

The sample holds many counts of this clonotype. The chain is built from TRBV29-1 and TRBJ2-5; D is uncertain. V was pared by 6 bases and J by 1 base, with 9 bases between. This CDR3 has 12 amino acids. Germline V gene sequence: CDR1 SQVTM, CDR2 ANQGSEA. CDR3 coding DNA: TGCAGCGTGCGACGGTCCCAAGAGACCCAGTACTTC. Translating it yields CSVRRSQETQYF.

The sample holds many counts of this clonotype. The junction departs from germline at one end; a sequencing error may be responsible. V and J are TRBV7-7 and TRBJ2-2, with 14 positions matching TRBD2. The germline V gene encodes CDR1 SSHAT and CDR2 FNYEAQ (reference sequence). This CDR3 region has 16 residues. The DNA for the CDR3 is TGTGCTAGCAGCCCGGGACTAGCGGGAGAGACCGGGGAGCTGTTTTTT. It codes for CASSPGLAGETGELFF. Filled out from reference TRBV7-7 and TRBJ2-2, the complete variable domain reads GAGVSQSPRYKVTKRGQDVTLRCDPISSHATLYWYQQALGQGPEFLTYFNYEAQPDKSGLPSDRFSAERPEGSISTLTIQRTEQRDSAMYRCASSPGLAGETGELFFGEGSRLTVL.

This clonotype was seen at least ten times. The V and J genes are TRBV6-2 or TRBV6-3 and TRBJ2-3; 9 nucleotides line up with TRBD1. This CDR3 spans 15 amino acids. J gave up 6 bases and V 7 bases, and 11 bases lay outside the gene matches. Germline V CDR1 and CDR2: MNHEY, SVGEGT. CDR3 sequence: CASTPPGQGKDTQYF. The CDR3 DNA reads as TGTGCCAGCACCCCCCCGGGACAGGGAAAGGATACGCAGTATTTT.

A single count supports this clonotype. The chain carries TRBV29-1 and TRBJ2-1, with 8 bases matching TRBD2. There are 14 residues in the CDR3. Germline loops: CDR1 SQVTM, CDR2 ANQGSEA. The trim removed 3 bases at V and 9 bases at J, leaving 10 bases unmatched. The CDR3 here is CSVDFERESSEQFF. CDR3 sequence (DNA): TGCAGCGTTGATTTTGAGCGGGAGAGCAGTGAGCAGTTCTTC.

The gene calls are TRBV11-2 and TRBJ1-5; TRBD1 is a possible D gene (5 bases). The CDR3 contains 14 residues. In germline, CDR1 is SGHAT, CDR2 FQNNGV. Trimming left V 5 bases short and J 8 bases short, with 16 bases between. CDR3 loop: CASSIGGVSEPQHF. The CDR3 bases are TGTGCCAGCAGCATCGGGGGGGTTTCGGAGCCCCAGCATTTT.

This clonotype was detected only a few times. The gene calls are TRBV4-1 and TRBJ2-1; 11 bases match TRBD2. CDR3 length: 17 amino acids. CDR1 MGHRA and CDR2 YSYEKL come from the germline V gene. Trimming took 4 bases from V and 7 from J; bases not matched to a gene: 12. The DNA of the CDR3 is TGCGCCAGCAGCCTTTTCCAACTAGCGGGAGAGGTGAATGAGCAGTTCTTC. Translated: CASSLFQLAGEVNEQFF.

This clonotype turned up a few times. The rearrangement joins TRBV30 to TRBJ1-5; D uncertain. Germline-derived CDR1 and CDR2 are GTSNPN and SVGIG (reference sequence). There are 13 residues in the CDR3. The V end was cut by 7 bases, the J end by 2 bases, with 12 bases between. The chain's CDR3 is CASDGRGNQPQHF. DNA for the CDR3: TGTGCCTCTGACGGAAGGGGCAATCAGCCCCAGCATTTT.

The CDR3 DNA reads TGTGCCAGCAGCCCCCACCCTCGGGAGACCCAGTACTTC. Its protein product is CASSPHPRETQYF. The rearrangement links TRBV4-2 to TRBJ2-5, with D hard to call. The V gene's germline CDR1 is LGHNA and CDR2 YNFKEQ. The CDR3 runs to 13 residues. V lost 4 bases, J lost 5 bases, and 11 bases lay in between.

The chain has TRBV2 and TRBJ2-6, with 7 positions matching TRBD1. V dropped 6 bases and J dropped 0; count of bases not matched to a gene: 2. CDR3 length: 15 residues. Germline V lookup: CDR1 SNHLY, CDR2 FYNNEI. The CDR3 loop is CASSGDSSGANVLTF. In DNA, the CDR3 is TGTGCCAGCAGCGGGGACAGCTCTGGGGCCAACGTCCTGACTTTC.

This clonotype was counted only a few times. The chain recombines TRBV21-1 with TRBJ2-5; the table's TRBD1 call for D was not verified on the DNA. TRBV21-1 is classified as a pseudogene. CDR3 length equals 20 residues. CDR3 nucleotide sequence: TGTGCCAGCAGCAAAAAAAGGCCGGTCACGCAGGGGAAACGTCAAGAGACCCAGTACTTC. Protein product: CASSKKRPVTQGKRQETQYF.

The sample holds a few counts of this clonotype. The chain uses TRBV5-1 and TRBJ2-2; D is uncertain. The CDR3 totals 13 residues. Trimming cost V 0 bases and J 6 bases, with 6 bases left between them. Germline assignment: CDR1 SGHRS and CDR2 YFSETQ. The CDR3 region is CASSLDWAGELFF. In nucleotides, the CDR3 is TGCGCCAGCAGCTTGGATTGGGCCGGGGAGCTGTTTTTT.

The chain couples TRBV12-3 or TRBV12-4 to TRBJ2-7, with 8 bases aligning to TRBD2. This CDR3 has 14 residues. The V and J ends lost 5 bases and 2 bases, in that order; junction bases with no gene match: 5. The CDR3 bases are TGTGCCAGCAGTCCGGGGACTAGGACCTACGAGCAGTACTTC. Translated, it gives CASSPGTRTYEQYF.

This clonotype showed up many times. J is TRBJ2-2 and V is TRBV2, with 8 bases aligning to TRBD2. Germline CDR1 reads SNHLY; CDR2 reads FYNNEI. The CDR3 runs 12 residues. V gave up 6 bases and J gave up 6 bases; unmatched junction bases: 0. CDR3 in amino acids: CASRAGAGELFF. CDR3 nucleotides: TGTGCCAGCAGAGCGGGAGCCGGGGAGCTGTTTTTT.

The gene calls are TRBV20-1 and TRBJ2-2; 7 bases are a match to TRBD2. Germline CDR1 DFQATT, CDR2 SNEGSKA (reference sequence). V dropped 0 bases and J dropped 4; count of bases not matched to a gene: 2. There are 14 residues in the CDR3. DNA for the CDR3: TGCAGTGCTAGAGATCCGGGGGGCACCGGGGAGCTGTTTTTT. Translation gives CSARDPGGTGELFF.

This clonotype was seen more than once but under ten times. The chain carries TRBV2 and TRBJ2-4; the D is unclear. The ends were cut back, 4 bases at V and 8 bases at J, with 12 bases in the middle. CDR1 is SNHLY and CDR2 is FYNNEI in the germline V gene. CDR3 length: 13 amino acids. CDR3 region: CASSGLPQDIQYF. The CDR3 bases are TGTGCCAGCAGTGGGCTGCCACAAGACATTCAGTACTTC.